These T cell receptor beta chains were read from a single sample in a study of cytomegalovirus exposure and HLA in healthy donors. Profiled with immunoSEQ multiplex PCR; TCRdb holds only in-frame clones, not every one. This table holds 65,000 to 95,000 clones. The source material was PBMCs. These receptors were taken from a female donor in good health and CMV-seropositive. Both conserved end residues are part of each CDR3. D genes are given only for firm matches.

>TRBV6-5|TRBJ2-5|.
TGTGCCAGCAGTGCGGGGGCGGAAGGAAAGACCCAGTACTTC
CASSAGAEGKTQYF
>TRBV9|TRBJ2-5|.
TGTGCCAGCAGCGTAGGAGGTGCTGCCCGTCAAGAGACCCAGTACTTC
CASSVGGAARQETQYF
>TRBV7-8|TRBJ2-1|.
TGTGCCAGCTTCGAGATTGATTTTGCCGCCTACAATGAGCAGTTCTTC
CASFEIDFAAYNEQFF
>TRBV7-9|TRBJ2-5|TRBD2
TGTGCCAGCAGCCTCCGAGCGGGGGGGGAGACCCAGTACTTC
CASSLRAGGETQYF
>TRBV6-1|TRBJ2-1|.
TGTGCCAGCTCAATACGGGGTAATGAGCAGTTCTTC
CASSIRGNEQFF
>TRBV5-6|TRBJ2-3|.
TGTGCCAGCAGCGAGTACCCGAGGCATACGCAGTATTTT
CASSEYPRHTQYF
>TRBV25-1|TRBJ2-5|TRBD2
TGTGCCAGCAGTGGGACTAGAGGCCCCGAGACCCAGTACTTC
CASSGTRGPETQYF
>TRBV5-1|TRBJ2-2|TRBD2
TGCGCCAGCAGCCTGGAACCCAAGCGGGGCACCGGGGAGCTGTTTTTT
CASSLEPKRGTGELFF
>TRBV4-1|TRBJ2-5|.
TGCGCCAGCAGCCAAGGTTTTTCAGGGGAGACCCAGTACTTC
CASSQGFSGETQYF
>TRBV5-1|TRBJ2-6|TRBD1
TGCGCCAGCAGCTTGGCGAGCAGGGGGCTCCCCTCTGGGGCCAACGTCCTGACTTTC
CASSLASRGLPSGANVLTF
>TRBV2|TRBJ2-5|TRBD2
TGTGCCAGCAGTGAATTTGGGACTAGCGGCCAAGAGACCCAGTACTTC
CASSEFGTSGQETQYF
>TRBV4-1|TRBJ2-6|.
TGCGCCAGCGGGAGCTCTGGGGCCAACGTCCTGACTTTC
CASGSSGANVLTF
>TRBV28|TRBJ2-7|.
TGTGCCAGCAGTTTAACGGGTTTCACCTACGAGCAGTACTTC
CASSLTGFTYEQYF
>TRBV7-2|TRBJ1-4|.
TGTGCCAGCAGCCTCAACGCTGGCCTCCTGTTTTTT
CASSLNAGLLFF
>TRBV28|TRBJ2-1|.
TGTGCCAGTGGAGACGACAGCCACCTGTACCAATGGGAGCAGTTCTTC
CASGDDSHLYQWEQFF
>TRBV7-2|TRBJ2-3|TRBD1
TGTGCCAGCAGCTCCGACAGGGGTTACACAGATACGCAGTATTTT
CASSSDRGYTDTQYF
>TRBV28|TRBJ2-7|.
TGTGCCAGCAGTCAACCCGCAGGGGACCACGAGCAGTACTTC
CASSQPAGDHEQYF
>TRBV11-2|TRBJ2-7|.
TGTGCCAGCAGCTTAACTCTGAACTCCTACGAGCAGTACTTC
CASSLTLNSYEQYF
>TRBV5-4|TRBJ2-5|TRBD1
TGTGCCAGCAGCAAGCAAGACAGGGAGGAGACCCAGTACTTC
CASSKQDREETQYF
>TRBV7-9|TRBJ1-2|TRBD1
TGTGCCAGCAGCTTAGTAGTTGGGACAGGGTCGGGCTATGGCTACACCTTC
CASSLVVGTGSGYGYTF
>TRBV7-8|TRBJ1-5|.
TGTGCCAGCAGCTTAGAACGGCCAGGGAGGCAGCCCCAGCATTTT
CASSLERPGRQPQHF
>TRBV5-6|TRBJ2-7|TRBD1
TGTGCCAGCAGCTCTAACAGGGGGCGAACCTACGAGCAGTACTTC
CASSSNRGRTYEQYF
>TRBV5-6|TRBJ2-5|TRBD1
TGTGCCAGCAGCGTACAGGGGGCCCCCGAGACCCAGTACTTC
CASSVQGAPETQYF
>TRBV15|TRBJ1-4|TRBD1
TGTGCCACCAGCAGATATAAACGACAGGGTACCGATGAAAAACTGTTTTTT
CATSRYKRQGTDEKLFF
>TRBV6-1|TRBJ2-1|.
TGTGCCAGCAGCAGGGATTGGAGTGAGCAGTTCTTC
CASSRDWSEQFF
>TRBV2|TRBJ1-5|.
TGTGCCAGCAGAAGGGAGGGGACCAATCAGCCCCAGCATTTT
CASRREGTNQPQHF
>TRBV10-3|TRBJ2-7|.
TGTGCCACCGGAGTGTACGAGCAGTACTTC
CATGVYEQYF
>TRBV9|TRBJ2-1|TRBD2
TGTGCCAGCAGCGTAGGTCTAGCGGGCAGCTCCTACAATGAGCAGTTCTTC
CASSVGLAGSSYNEQFF
>TRBV29-1|TRBJ2-7|TRBD1
TGCAGCGTTGCGGACAGGGTAGACCTATACGAGCAGTACTTC
CSVADRVDLYEQYF
>TRBV9|TRBJ2-2|.
TGTGCCAGCAGCGTAGGATGGGGGGATAACACCGGGGAGCTGTTTTTT
CASSVGWGDNTGELFF
>TRBV29-1|TRBJ2-7|.
TGCAGCGCAGAGGACTTGGCAACCTACGAGCAGTACTTC
CSAEDLATYEQYF
>TRBV2|TRBJ1-1|.
TGTGCCAGCAGTGAAGGGAGGAACACTGAAGCTTTCTTT
CASSEGRNTEAFF
>TRBV19|TRBJ2-1|.
TGTGCCAGTAGTACGTACCCCGAGGATGAGCAGTTCTTC
CASSTYPEDEQFF
>TRBV6-1|TRBJ2-1|TRBD2
TGTGCCAGCAACCCCCTAGCGGGAGTCCCCAATGAGCAGTTCTTC
CASNPLAGVPNEQFF
>TRBV4-3|TRBJ2-7|.
TGCGCCAGCAGCCAAGATTCGGACAGCTTCTACGAGCAGTACTTC
CASSQDSDSFYEQYF
>TRBV5-4|TRBJ1-6|.
TGTGCCAGCAGCTTCCAGGGAGGGAAGTCACCCCTCCACTTT
CASSFQGGKSPLHF
>TRBV7-9|TRBJ1-1|.
TGTGCCAGCAGACCAGACATCCTTGAAGCTTTCTTT
CASRPDILEAFF
>TRBV29-1|TRBJ1-3|.
TGCAGCGTTTCGAGTTCATCTGGAAACACCATATATTTT
CSVSSSSGNTIYF
>TRBV2|TRBJ2-7|TRBD2
TGTGCCAGCAGTCGGCTAGCGGGAGTCTACGAGCAGTACTTC
CASSRLAGVYEQYF
>TRBV7-2|TRBJ2-5|.
TGTGCCAGCAGCCAGAGGGAGACCCAGTACTTC
CASSQRETQYF
>TRBV6-1|TRBJ1-2|TRBD1
TGTGCCAGCAGTACCAGACAGGGAGCTAACTATGGCTACACCTTC
CASSTRQGANYGYTF
>TRBV11-2|TRBJ1-3|.
TGTGCCAGCAGCTTAAGCCCCTCCTCTGGAAACACCATATATTTT
CASSLSPSSGNTIYF
>TRBV2|TRBJ2-1|.
TGTGCCAGCACCGCGACAACCCTCTACAATGAGCAGTTCTTC
CASTATTLYNEQFF
>TRBV19|TRBJ1-2|.
TGTGCCAGTAGTCCCTCAGGGGCGGTTAACTATGGCTACACCTTC
CASSPSGAVNYGYTF
>TRBV7-2|TRBJ1-1|.
TGTGCCAGCAGCTCCAGCCGGCGGGGGGCGGTGAACACTGAAGCTTTCTTT
CASSSSRRGAVNTEAFF
>TRBV2|TRBJ2-2|TRBD2
TGTGCCAGCAGAAGTCTAGCGGGAGGTTCAGGGGAGCTGTTTTTT
CASRSLAGGSGELFF
>TRBV30|TRBJ2-2|.
TGTGCCTTCAGCGTGGGGGCCGGAGAGGCCCGCGAGAACACCGGGGAGCTGTTTTTT
CAFSVGAGEARENTGELFF
>TRBV5-5|TRBJ2-2|.
TGTGCCAGCAGCTTGCTACAGGGATACACCGGGGAGCTGTTTTTT
CASSLLQGYTGELFF
>TRBV12-5|TRBJ2-2|.
TGTGCTAGTGGTTTGTGGGCACCTCACGGGGAGCTGTTTTTT
CASGLWAPHGELFF
>TRBV29-1|TRBJ2-1|.
TGCAGCGCCTCCGGGAGACAGAATGAGCAGTTCTTC
CSASGRQNEQFF
>TRBV27|TRBJ2-3|.
TGTGCCAGCAGTTTATCGGGGATTAAGGGGAGGGGGGCAGATACGCAGTATTTT
CASSLSGIKGRGADTQYF
>TRBV10-2|TRBJ1-2|.
TGCGCCAGCAGTGAGTCGAGGGCAGGGAGGGATGGCTACACCTTC
CASSESRAGRDGYTF
>TRBV27|TRBJ1-6|TRBD1
TGTGCCAGCAGGTCTCTAACAGGGGGCAATTCACCCCTCCACTTT
CASRSLTGGNSPLHF
>TRBV27|TRBJ2-7|.
TGTGCCAGCAGTTTGCGTGCGACCTACGAGCAGTACTTC
CASSLRATYEQYF
>TRBV2|TRBJ2-1|.
TGTGCCAGCAGTGGTCTCACGGGGGATAGCTCCTACAATGAGCAGTTCTTC
CASSGLTGDSSYNEQFF
>TRBV7-2|TRBJ2-5|TRBD2
TGTGCCAGCAGCTCGGGACTAGCGGGGGGAACATATCAAGAGACCCAGTACTTC
CASSSGLAGGTYQETQYF
>TRBV5-1|TRBJ2-5|TRBD2
TGCGCCAGCAGCTCTGGACTAGCGGGGGCCATACAAGAGACCCAGTACTTC
CASSSGLAGAIQETQYF